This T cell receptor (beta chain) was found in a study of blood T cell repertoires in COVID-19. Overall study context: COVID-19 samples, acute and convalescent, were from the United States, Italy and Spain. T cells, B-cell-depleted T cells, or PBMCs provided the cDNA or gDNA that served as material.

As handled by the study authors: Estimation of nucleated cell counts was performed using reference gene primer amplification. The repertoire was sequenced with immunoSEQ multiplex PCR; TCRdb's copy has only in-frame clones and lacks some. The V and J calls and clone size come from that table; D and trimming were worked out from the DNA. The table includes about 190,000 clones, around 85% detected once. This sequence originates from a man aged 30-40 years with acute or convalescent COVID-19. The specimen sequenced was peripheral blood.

CDR3 sequence reads: CASSHITRMNTEAFF. The CDR3 DNA sequence: TGCGCCAGCAGCCACATCACGAGAATGAACACTGAAGCTTTCTTT. The rearrangement uses TRBV4-1 and TRBJ1-1; D uncertain. The V end was cut by 3 bases, the J end by 0 bases, with 11 bases between. Germline loops: CDR1 MGHRA, CDR2 YSYEKL. This CDR3 has 15 amino acids.